Sequencing of this T cell receptor beta chain was carried out in a study of cytomegalovirus exposure and HLA in healthy donors. 13 Jbeta primers and 60 Vbeta primers were used for the PCR. The protocol was immunoSEQ multiplex PCR, while the TCRdb copy is restricted to in-frame clones and leaves out a portion. The sample yields fewer than 150,000 clones, about 80% seen once. A remark on this clone: The antigen is not known.

Whole-study findings and limits: In a later analysis, TCR association rates varied by HLA locus: DRB1 most, HLA-C fewest. In an earlier analysis, most TCR beta V segments were productive about 87% or about 30% of the time. Later genetic work tied a missense DCLRE1C variant to beta-chain V and J trimming. There were reportedly fewer N-insertions in an Asian-associated ancestry cluster than the roughly 670-donor mean, in a later analysis.

This clonotype originated in a man aged 50 to 60 in good health and CMV-seronegative. Sequencing was done on a sample of PBMCs.

As DNA, the CDR3 is TGTGCCAGCAGCGGCCCGTTGAAAGAGACCCAGTACTTC. Translating gives CASSGPLKETQYF. J is TRBJ2-5 and V is TRBV5-4; D not certain. V dropped 4 bases and J dropped 3 bases, with 10 bases sitting between them. The germline CDR1 and CDR2 sequences are SGHNT and YYREEE (reference sequence). The CDR3 runs 13 residues.